Listed here is a single T cell receptor (beta chain). Clones were sequenced by immunoSEQ multiplex PCR, and TCRdb holds only the in-frame ones, with some missing. The data contain roughly 300,000 clones, around 87% of them singletons. The source of the sample is a study of blood T cell repertoires in COVID-19. Study at large: T cells, B-cell-depleted T cells, or PBMCs provided the cDNA or gDNA that served as material.

This CDR3 has 12 residues. Germline CDR1 reads SGHDT; CDR2 reads YYEEEE. Between the trimmed V and J ends, which lost 2 bases and 3 bases, there was a span of 5 bases. This TCR came from a woman aged 45-65 years who had recovered from COVID-19. Sequences were obtained from peripheral blood. The chain joins TRBV5-6 to TRBJ1-1; D gene ambiguous. In nucleotides, the CDR3 is TGTGCCAGCAGCTTCCCGGACACTGAAGCTTTCTTT. Its translation: CASSFPDTEAFF. The whole variable domain, remainder taken from reference TRBV5-6 and TRBJ1-1, is DAGVTQSPTHLIKTRGQQVTLRCSPKSGHDTVSWYQQALGQGPQFIFQYYEEEERQRGNFPDRFSGHQFPNYSSELNVNALLLGDSALYLCASSFPDTEAFFGQGTRLTVV.